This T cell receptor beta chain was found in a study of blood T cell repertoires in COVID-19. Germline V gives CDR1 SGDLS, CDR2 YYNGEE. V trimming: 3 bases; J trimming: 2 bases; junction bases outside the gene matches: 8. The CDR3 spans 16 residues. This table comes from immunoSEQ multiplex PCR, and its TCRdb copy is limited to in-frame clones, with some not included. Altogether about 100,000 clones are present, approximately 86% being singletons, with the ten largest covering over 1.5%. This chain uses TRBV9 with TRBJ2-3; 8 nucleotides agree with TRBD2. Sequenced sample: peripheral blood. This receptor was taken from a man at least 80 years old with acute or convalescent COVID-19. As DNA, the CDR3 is TGTGCCAGCAGCGCTGGGTCGGGAGGGAACACAGATACGCAGTATTTT. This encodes CASSAGSGGNTDTQYF.